The 30 T cell receptor beta chains presented below share a single source sample, sequenced in a study of CD8 T cells in ankylosing spondylitis. One entry per CDR3 protein, called by TCRdb with MiXCR from the 5' RACE reads. The repertoire holds 250,000 to 400,000 distinct CDR3 sequences, with around a tenth as singletons. Material for sequencing was blood, either unsorted or a sorted T cell fraction (not recorded which). These receptors were collected from a female donor with ankylosing spondylitis or in good health (not recorded which).

This clonotype appeared many times. The J gene is TRBJ2-1, the V gene TRBV29-1; 13 nucleotides agree with TRBD2. The V gene end was trimmed by 1 base and the J gene end by 7 bases; junction bases not matched to a gene: 4. The CDR3 totals 15 residues. From germline, CDR1 is SQVTM and CDR2 ANQGSEA. The CDR3 DNA reads as TGCAGCGTTGAAGGGACTAGCGGGAGAGGGAATGAGCAGTTCTTC. Its protein is CSVEGTSGRGNEQFF.

This clonotype was seen repeatedly, ten times or more. The chain joins TRBV5-1 to TRBJ2-1; TRBD2 is a possible D gene (5 bases). The CDR3 extends over 14 amino acids. The V gene lost 6 bases and the J gene lost 1 base, with 11 bases spanning the gap. Germline CDR1 SGHRS, CDR2 YFSETQ. The CDR3 loop is CASKNSGSYNEQFF. CDR3 nucleotide sequence: TGCGCCAGCAAAAACAGCGGATCCTACAATGAGCAGTTCTTC. The full variable domain, with the rest looked up from reference TRBV5-1 and TRBJ2-1, is KAGVTQTPRYLIKTRGQQVTLSCSPISGHRSVSWYQQTPGQGLQFLFEYFSETQRNKGNFPGRFSGRQFSNSRSEMNVSTLELGDSALYLCASKNSGSYNEQFFGPGTRLTVL.

This clonotype has a count of ten or more. V usage is TRBV10-3 and J usage is TRBJ1-1; D is unclear. CDR1 is ENHRY, CDR2 SYGVKD, per germline. CDR3 length: 12 amino acids. With 10 bases removed from V and 6 bases from J, the gap between germline ends came to 15 bases. CDR3 nucleotide sequence: TGTGCCACCGGGCCAGGAGACCCTGAAGCTTTCTTT. This encodes CATGPGDPEAFF.

This chain connects TRBV15 to TRBJ2-3; 7 bases align to TRBD1. The CDR3 consists of 15 residues. Germline V gene lookup returns CDR1 LNHNV and CDR2 YYDKDF (reference sequence). The trim removed 3 bases at V and 3 bases at J, leaving 6 bases unmatched. The DNA of the CDR3 is TGTGCCACCAGCAGCCAGGGGGATGGTACAGATACGCAGTATTTT. It yields the protein CATSSQGDGTDTQYF. The variable domain in full, with the rest retrieved from reference TRBV15 and TRBJ2-3, is DAMVIQNPRYQVTQFGKPVTLSCSQTLNHNVMYWYQQKSSQAPKLLFHYYDKDFNNEADTPDNFQSRRPNTSFCFLDIRSPGLGDTAMYLCATSSQGDGTDTQYFGPGTRLTVL.

Of note for this clonotype: The junction differs from germline at one of its ends, possibly a read error. The chain combines TRBV18 with TRBJ2-4; the D is unclear. The germline CDR1 and CDR2 sequences are KGHSH and LQKENI. The CDR3 totals 14 residues. The chain's CDR3 is CASSPLGDKNIQYF. CDR3 in DNA: TGTGCCAGCTCGCCACTGGGCGATAAGAACATTCAGTACTTC. The full variable domain, in which reference TRBV18 and TRBJ2-4 provide the parts outside the CDR3, is NAGVMQNPRHLVRRRGQEARLRCSPMKGHSHVYWYRQLPEEGLKFMVYLQKENIIDESGMPKERFSAEFPKEGPSILRIQQVVRGDSAAYFCASSPLGDKNIQYFGAGTRLSVL.

There are many counts of this clonotype. The chain couples TRBV6-1 to TRBJ1-1, with 7 nucleotides matching TRBD1. CDR1 MNHNS and CDR2 SASEGT come from the germline V gene. CDR3 length: 13 residues. The trim removed 6 bases at V and 5 bases at J, leaving 6 bases unmatched. The DNA for the CDR3 is TGTGCCAGCAGGCTAGAGGGGGCGACTGAAGCTTTCTTT. It translates to CASRLEGATEAFF.

A few counts support this clonotype. The CDR3 nucleotides read TGTGCCAGCAGGTCAGGGGGCAGAGGAGCTTTCTTT. Encoded protein: CASRSGGRGAFF. The chain is built from TRBV28 and TRBJ1-1, with 8 bases that match TRBD1. V lost 6 bases, J lost 10 bases, and 7 bases stayed unmatched. The CDR3 sequence is 12 residues long. Germline V lookup: CDR1 MDHEN, CDR2 SYDVKM.

This clonotype was detected only a few times. The chain carries TRBV5-6 and TRBJ2-2, with D tentatively TRBD1 or TRBD2 (5 bases each). V dropped 4 bases and J dropped 3 bases, with 16 bases sitting between them. Per the germline V gene, CDR1 is SGHDT and CDR2 is YYEEEE. CDR3 size: 16 residues. The CDR3 is CASSPTWGTHTGELFF. In DNA, the CDR3 is TGTGCCAGCAGCCCAACGTGGGGGACCCACACCGGGGAGCTGTTTTTT.

The gene calls are TRBV12-3 or TRBV12-4 and TRBJ1-5; TRBD1 might be the D (6 bases). V shed 1 base and J shed 0 bases, with 10 bases lying between them. This CDR3 region has 16 residues. This CDR3 is CASSLGTGISNQPQHF. The CDR3 DNA follows: TGTGCCAGCAGTTTAGGAACAGGGATTAGCAATCAGCCCCAGCATTTT.

A remark on this clonotype: A much more abundant neighbour one base away suggests this may be a read error. V usage is TRBV3-1 and J usage is TRBJ2-1, with 8 positions matching TRBD2. J was trimmed by 9 bases and V by 8 bases; bases with no gene match: 15. This CDR3 is 15 amino acids long. The V gene's germline CDR1 is LGHDT and CDR2 YNNKEL (reference sequence). CDR3 sequence: CASCSYGGANSEQFF. The CDR3 region has the DNA TGTGCCAGCTGCTCGTACGGGGGGGCCAATTCTGAGCAGTTCTTC.

This clonotype occurred many times. V and J are TRBV2 and TRBJ2-5, with no clear D. This CDR3 is built from 11 residues. The V and J ends lost 6 bases and 5 bases respectively, with 7 bases between them. CDR1 is SNHLY, CDR2 FYNNEI, per germline. The CDR3 DNA is TGTGCCAGCAGGTCCCTCGAGACCCAGTACTTC. Its translation is CASRSLETQYF.

This clonotype occurred many times. The chain employs TRBV20-1 and TRBJ2-5; D is ambiguous. The CDR3 consists of 15 residues. The ends were cut back, 0 bases at V and 4 bases at J, with 15 bases in the middle. The V gene's germline CDR1 is DFQATT and CDR2 SNEGSKA (reference sequence). The CDR3 loop is CSAREDNSRLETQYF. As DNA, the CDR3 is TGCAGTGCTAGAGAAGACAATAGCCGTCTAGAGACCCAGTACTTC.

This clonotype turned up a few times. The rearrangement uses TRBV5-1 and TRBJ2-7, with a possible D match to TRBD1 (6 bases). Trimming removed 4 bases from V and 2 bases from J, with 13 bases in between. The CDR3 runs 14 residues. Germline V lookup: CDR1 SGHRS, CDR2 YFSETQ. CDR3 sequence reads: CASSTGTSAYEQYF. CDR3 coding DNA: TGCGCCAGCAGCACCGGGACATCAGCCTACGAGCAGTACTTC.

This clonotype has only a few counts. This CDR3 is CATSTRQGSRSNQPQHF. The CDR3 coding sequence is TGTGCCACCAGCACAAGACAGGGGTCGCGTAGCAATCAGCCCCAGCATTTT. The chain recombines TRBV15 with TRBJ1-5; 8 positions match TRBD1. With 4 bases clipped from V and 0 bases from J, the junction kept 8 bases outside the gene matches. The CDR3 runs to 17 residues. CDR1 is LNHNV and CDR2 is YYDKDF in the germline V gene (reference sequence).

This clonotype came up many times. V gene TRBV4-2 combines with J gene TRBJ2-5; D gene uncertain. With 0 bases removed from V and 5 bases from J, the gap between germline ends came to 7 bases. This CDR3 has 13 residues. Germline-derived CDR1 and CDR2 are LGHNA and YNFKEQ. The CDR3 reads CASSQDPQETQYF. The CDR3 coding sequence is TGTGCCAGCAGCCAAGATCCACAGGAGACCCAGTACTTC.

Ten or more counts support this clonotype. The chain recombines TRBV5-1 with TRBJ1-3; D not resolved. There are 15 residues in the CDR3. CDR1 and CDR2 from the germline V gene are SGHRS and YFSETQ. The V and J ends lost 2 bases and 0 bases respectively, with 9 bases between them. DNA of the CDR3: TGCGCCAGCAGCTTAATCGGACTCTCTGGAAACACCATATATTTT. It is translated as CASSLIGLSGNTIYF.

This clonotype was counted at least ten times. The chain links TRBV10-3 to TRBJ1-6; 9 nucleotides agree with TRBD1. J lost 8 bases, V lost 3 bases, and 11 bases had no gene match. The CDR3 covers 17 residues. Per the germline V gene, CDR1 is ENHRY and CDR2 is SYGVKD. This CDR3 reads CAISENQPGQGYSPLHF. CDR3 bases: TGTGCCATCAGTGAAAACCAACCGGGACAGGGATATTCACCCCTCCACTTT.

This chain uses TRBV29-1 with TRBJ2-7; the match to TRBD1 covers 7 bases. This CDR3 is built from 13 residues. Germline V gene lookup returns CDR1 SQVTM and CDR2 ANQGSEA. The CDR3 loop is CNVAQGVPYEQYF. CDR3 DNA: TGCAACGTGGCCCAGGGGGTACCCTACGAGCAGTACTTC.

V and J are TRBV20-1 and TRBJ1-1, with 7 positions matching TRBD1. The CDR3 extends over 16 amino acids. Germline CDR1 is DFQATT and CDR2 is SNEGSKA (reference sequence). V shed 0 bases and J 4 bases; nucleotides not matched to a gene: 11. The CDR3 nucleotides read TGCAGTGCTAGAGATCAGGACAGGCCAGGGGCCACTGAAGCTTTCTTT. Translated, it gives CSARDQDRPGATEAFF.

The chain links TRBV28 to TRBJ2-3; 9 bases map to TRBD2. Germline CDR1 and CDR2: MDHEN and SYDVKM. This CDR3 region has 16 residues. J lost 5 bases, V lost 6 bases, and 12 bases had no gene match. The CDR3 spells CASSFGSGRFVDTQYF. The CDR3 DNA sequence: TGTGCCAGCAGCTTCGGGAGCGGGAGGTTTGTAGATACGCAGTATTTT.

This clonotype was picked up many times. The rearrangement uses TRBV6-1 and TRBJ2-1, with D perhaps TRBD1 (6 bases). Germline V gene sequence: CDR1 MNHNS, CDR2 SASEGT. The CDR3 contains 18 residues. The V and J ends lost 5 bases and 2 bases respectively, with 22 bases between them. CDR3 in DNA: TGTGCCAGCAGTCGGAGATCCGGCGTCCGGACAGCCTACAATGAGCAGTTCTTC. It codes for CASSRRSGVRTAYNEQFF.

V is TRBV11-2 and J is TRBJ2-6; TRBD1 might be the D (6 bases). Trimming took 5 bases from V and 0 from J, leaving 20 bases between them. Germline V lookup: CDR1 SGHAT, CDR2 FQNNGV. The CDR3 has 19 residues. CDR3 in amino acids: CASSPHRVPIFSGANVLTF. The CDR3 nucleotides are TGTGCCAGCAGCCCCCACAGGGTACCAATCTTCTCTGGGGCCAACGTCCTGACTTTC.

This clonotype was seen more than once but under ten times. The chain combines TRBV12-3 or TRBV12-4 with TRBJ1-2; D is ambiguous. V dropped 0 bases and J dropped 4 bases, with 12 bases sitting between them. The CDR3 is 15 residues long. In nucleotides, the CDR3 is TGTGCCAGCAGTTTAGCCTCCAGCGGACGCTATGGCTACACCTTC. Translation gives CASSLASSGRYGYTF.

This chain connects TRBV30 to TRBJ2-2, with a weak D call TRBD1 (6 bases). The CDR3 totals 14 residues. Trimming removed 4 bases at V and 4 bases at J, with 13 bases between. Germline loops: CDR1 GTSNPN, CDR2 SVGIG (reference sequence). The CDR3 DNA reads as TGTGCCTGGAAGAGAGGGACAACCACCGGGGAGCTGTTTTTT. It codes for CAWKRGTTTGELFF. The whole variable domain, filled in from reference TRBV30 and TRBJ2-2, reads SQTIHQWPATLVQPVGSPLSLECTVEGTSNPNLYWYRQAAGRGLQLLFYSVGIGQISSEVPQNLSASRPQDRQFILSSKKLLLSDSGFYLCAWKRGTTTGELFFGEGSRLTVL.

This clonotype was seen ten or more times. The chain is built from TRBV7-2 and TRBJ1-2, with D uncertain. CDR3 length equals 14 residues. Germline values: CDR1 SGHTA, CDR2 FQGNSA. V was pared by 1 base and J by 1 base, with 7 bases between. For the CDR3, the DNA is TGTGCCAGCAGCTTAGACACCTTTAACTATGGCTACACCTTC. Protein: CASSLDTFNYGYTF. Complete variable domain (other parts from reference TRBV7-2 and TRBJ1-2): GAGVSQSPSNKVTEKGKDVELRCDPISGHTALYWYRQSLGQGLEFLIYFQGNSAPDKSGLPSDRFSAERTGGSVSTLTIQRTQQEDSAVYLCASSLDTFNYGYTFGSGTRLTVV.

This clonotype was recorded many times. The CDR3 nucleotides read TGTGCCACCAGCAGAAAGACTAGCAATCAGCCCCAGCATTTT. This sequence encodes CATSRKTSNQPQHF. The chain links TRBV15 to TRBJ1-5; D is ambiguous. V was pared by 2 bases and J by 0 bases, with 5 bases between. The CDR3 is 14 residues long. Germline CDR1 and CDR2: LNHNV and YYDKDF (reference sequence).

This clonotype was seen repeatedly, ten times or more. The rearrangement joins TRBV7-2 to TRBJ2-1; D call uncertain. V was clipped by 2 bases and J by 5 bases, with 4 bases between them. Germline V lookup: CDR1 SGHTA, CDR2 FQGNSA. The CDR3 is 12 residues long. The CDR3 is CASSLNNNEQFF. CDR3 nucleotide sequence: TGTGCCAGCAGCTTAAACAACAATGAGCAGTTCTTC. The full variable domain, completed using reference TRBV7-2 and TRBJ2-1, is GAGVSQSPSNKVTEKGKDVELRCDPISGHTALYWYRQSLGQGLEFLIYFQGNSAPDKSGLPSDRFSAERTGGSVSTLTIQRTQQEDSAVYLCASSLNNNEQFFGPGTRLTVL.

Comments on this clonotype: A much larger clone is a single base away; this may be a read error. The rearrangement links TRBV12-3 or TRBV12-4 to TRBJ1-5, with D hard to call. The CDR3 sequence is 15 residues long. Written as DNA, the CDR3 is TGTGCCCCACAGAAAGACCACGCTTGGAATCGGCCCCAGCATTTT. This gives the protein CAPQKDHAWNRPQHF.

This clonotype was observed a few times. The rearrangement links TRBV15 to TRBJ2-2; 10 bases agree with TRBD1. Trimming cost V 1 base and J 1 base; bases outside gene matches: 9. This CDR3 contains 19 residues. The germline gives CDR1 LNHNV, CDR2 YYDKDF (reference sequence). The CDR3 sequence is CATSRGGLGDRGNTGELFF. The CDR3 region has the DNA TGTGCCACCAGCAGAGGAGGTTTAGGGGACAGGGGGAACACCGGGGAGCTGTTTTTT.

This clonotype was recorded at least ten times. This sequence joins TRBV4-1 and TRBJ1-2, with TRBD1 identical over 8 bases. From germline, CDR1 is MGHRA and CDR2 YSYEKL. The CDR3 is 15 amino acids. V was clipped by 2 bases and J by 2 bases; unmatched bases: 4. The CDR3 loop is CASSQPTGANYGYTF. CDR3 coding DNA: TGCGCCAGCAGCCAACCGACAGGGGCGAACTATGGCTACACCTTC.